This T cell receptor beta chain was retrieved from a study of immune cell composition in non-small cell lung cancer. Produced via immunoSEQ multiplex PCR; TCRdb's table is partial and in-frame only. The sample carries about 16,000 clones, around 69% recorded once. The specimen sequenced was lung tumor tissue. The source of this sequence is a human donor with non-small cell lung cancer.

The chain's CDR3 is CASSLTGGNTEAFF. The CDR3 DNA sequence: TGCGCCAGCAGCTTGACAGGGGGGAACACTGAAGCTTTCTTT. V is TRBV5-1 and J is TRBJ1-1, with TRBD1 identical over 8 bases. The CDR3 consists of 14 residues. With V trimmed by 1 base and J by 1 base, 0 bases remained unmatched. Germline-derived CDR1 and CDR2 are SGHRS and YFSETQ.